The present T cell receptor (beta chain) was sequenced within a study of neurological immune-mediated disorders. The authors produced cDNA by 5'RACE using 10-nucleotide random UMIs. TCRdb analysed the 5' RACE reads with MiXCR anew, one entry per CDR3 protein. The sample lists roughly 100,000 distinct CDR3 sequences, roughly 3.5% occurring once. This clonotype was counted many times. The target antigen is unknown. Germline assignment: CDR1 SGHRS and CDR2 YFSETQ. The CDR3 is 15 residues long. The J segment lost 6 bases and the V segment lost 2 bases, leaving 8 bases of the junction unmatched. Overall study findings and caveats: Among 34 multiple sclerosis patients, phylogenetic grouping put the repertoires of 18 into a single related-CDR3 cluster, a possible signature.

Sequenced: PBMCs. The TCR originated in a young woman with multiple sclerosis. This chain connects TRBV5-1 to TRBJ2-7, with 10 nucleotides matching TRBD1. The DNA of the CDR3 is TGCGCCAGCAGCTTAAGCACCGGGACAGGGGTCGAGCAGTACTTC. This sequence encodes CASSLSTGTGVEQYF.